One sample yielded the 30 T cell receptor beta chains listed below, sequenced in a study of cytomegalovirus exposure and HLA in healthy donors. The data were produced by immunoSEQ multiplex PCR, yet TCRdb's version contains in-frame clones alone and is incomplete. The sample carries 130,000 to 150,000 clones, roughly nine tenths recorded once. The specimen was PBMCs. The receptors were gathered from a woman aged 18-29 years in good health and CMV-seropositive.

The chain has TRBV7-9 and TRBJ2-7; 11 bases match TRBD1. The trim removed 4 bases at V and 7 bases at J, leaving 15 bases unmatched. Germline CDR1 is SEHNR and CDR2 is FQNEAQ (reference sequence). This CDR3 has 17 residues. The CDR3 DNA sequence: TGTGCCAGCAGCTCACGGACAGGGGGCGCTTCGACGTCGGAGCAGTACTTC. Translating gives CASSSRTGGASTSEQYF. Full variable domain (outside the CDR3, taken from reference TRBV7-9 and TRBJ2-7): DTGVSQNPRHKITKRGQNVTFRCDPISEHNRLYWYRQTLGQGPEFLTYFQNEAQLEKSRLLSDRFSAERPKGSFSTLEIQRTEQGDSAMYLCASSSRTGGASTSEQYFGPGTRLTVT.

The chain couples TRBV12-5 to TRBJ2-7; 7 bases line up with TRBD2. With V trimmed by 7 bases and J by 0 bases, 12 bases remained unmatched. There are 16 residues in the CDR3. CDR1 is LGHNT, CDR2 FRNRAP, per germline. CDR3 bases: TGTGCTAGTGCTACTACTGGGAGGGTTAGCTCCTACGAGCAGTACTTC. It specifies CASATTGRVSSYEQYF.

This sequence joins TRBV11-3 and TRBJ2-3, with 9 bases that match TRBD2. From germline, CDR1 is SGHNT and CDR2 YENEEA. The trim removed 4 bases at V and 3 bases at J, leaving 5 bases unmatched. This CDR3 spans 15 amino acids. CDR3 nucleotides: TGTGCCAGCAGCTCCAGCGGGAGGCGGACAGATACGCAGTATTTT. Residues: CASSSSGRRTDTQYF.

The chain carries TRBV11-3 and TRBJ2-1, with D unclear. From germline, CDR1 is SGHNT and CDR2 YENEEA. The CDR3 has 13 amino acids. V was clipped by 5 bases and J by 6 bases, with 11 bases between them. DNA of the CDR3: TGTGCCAGCAGCCAACTACTCCTCAATGAGCAGTTCTTC. This translates into CASSQLLLNEQFF.

J is TRBJ2-5 and V is TRBV7-9; D is unclear. The germline CDR1 and CDR2 sequences are SEHNR and FQNEAQ (reference sequence). This CDR3 spans 12 amino acids. Trimming pared 5 bases from V and 2 bases from J, leaving 6 bases between. The chain's CDR3 is CASSPRQETQYF. The CDR3 DNA sequence: TGTGCCAGCAGCCCCCGGCAAGAGACCCAGTACTTC. The variable domain in full, completed from reference TRBV7-9 and TRBJ2-5, reads DTGVSQNPRHKITKRGQNVTFRCDPISEHNRLYWYRQTLGQGPEFLTYFQNEAQLEKSRLLSDRFSAERPKGSFSTLEIQRTEQGDSAMYLCASSPRQETQYFGPGTRLLVL.

The gene calls are TRBV11-3 and TRBJ2-7; tentatively, D is TRBD2 (7 bases). Looked up from germline, CDR1 is SGHNT and CDR2 is YENEEA. Trimming pared 6 bases from V and 4 bases from J, leaving 22 bases between. This CDR3 contains 16 residues. This CDR3 is CASSPTRGTTSYEQYF. The CDR3 DNA follows: TGTGCCAGCAGTCCAACGAGGGGGACTACATCTTACGAGCAGTACTTC.

V is TRBV29-1 and J is TRBJ2-1; 10 bases are a match to TRBD2. The germline V gene has CDR1 SQVTM and CDR2 ANQGSEA. V dropped 6 bases and J dropped 7; count of bases not matched to a gene: 9. This CDR3 is 14 amino acids long. For the CDR3, the DNA is TGCAGCGTGCTACTAGCGGGGCGTTCTAATGAGCAGTTCTTC. It is translated as CSVLLAGRSNEQFF.

CDR3 loop: CASSLDQGSSGNTIYF. For the CDR3, the DNA is TGTGCCAGCAGCTTAGATCAGGGATCCTCTGGAAACACCATATATTTT. The genes are TRBV11-3 and TRBJ1-3, with D perhaps matching TRBD1 (5 bases). The CDR3 loop spans 16 amino acids. V lost 0 bases and J 0 bases, leaving 9 bases between the germline ends. Germline-derived CDR1 and CDR2 are SGHNT and YENEEA. Looking up the rest from reference TRBV11-3 and TRBJ1-3 gives the full variable domain: EAGVVQSPRYKIIEKKQPVAFWCNPISGHNTLYWYLQNLGQGPELLIRYENEEAVDDSQLPKDRFSAERLKGVDSTLKIQPAELGDSAVYLCASSLDQGSSGNTIYFGEGSWLTVV.

The table lists this clone with a count of one. The V gene is TRBV9, the J gene TRBJ1-1; no reliable D call. V was trimmed by 0 bases and J by 8 bases, leaving 14 bases between them. Germline loops: CDR1 SGDLS, CDR2 YYNGEE. CDR3 length: 14 residues. CDR3 coding DNA: TGTGCCAGCAGCGTAGATGAGGGCCCAAACGAAGCTTTCTTT. It is translated as CASSVDEGPNEAFF. Supplemented by reference TRBV9 and TRBJ1-1, the full variable domain reads DSGVTQTPKHLITATGQRVTLRCSPRSGDLSVYWYQQSLDQGLQFLIQYYNGEERAKGNILERFSAQQFPDLHSELNLSSLELGDSALYFCASSVDEGPNEAFFGQGTRLTVV.

The V call is TRBV11-2, the J call TRBJ2-7; 11 nucleotides line up with TRBD1. With V trimmed by 5 bases and J by 3 bases, 6 bases remained unmatched. CDR3 size: 15 residues. Looked up from germline, CDR1 is SGHAT and CDR2 is FQNNGV. The CDR3 region is CASSKRTGGDYEQYF. CDR3 in DNA: TGTGCCAGCAGCAAACGGACAGGGGGCGACTACGAGCAGTACTTC.

The DNA for the CDR3 is TGTGCCAGCAGTGGGGGGACTAGGGGAAAAGAGACCCAGTACTTC. It specifies CASSGGTRGKETQYF. V gene TRBV25-1 combines with J gene TRBJ2-5, with 8 bases aligning to TRBD2. Germline V lookup: CDR1 MGHDK, CDR2 SYGVNS. The CDR3 runs to 15 residues. Losses at the gene ends were 4 bases for V and 3 bases for J; bases not matched to a gene: 7. Together with reference TRBV25-1 and TRBJ2-5, the CDR3 gives the full variable domain: EADIYQTPRYLVIGTGKKITLECSQTMGHDKMYWYQQDPGMELHLIHYSYGVNSTEKGDLSSESTVSRIRTEHFPLTLESARPSHTSQYLCASSGGTRGKETQYFGPGTRLLVL.

The gene calls are TRBV4-1 and TRBJ2-7; D is perhaps TRBD2 (5 bases). The germline gives CDR1 MGHRA, CDR2 YSYEKL. Between the trimmed V and J ends, which lost 3 bases and 3 bases, there was a span of 9 bases. This CDR3 is 13 amino acids long. The CDR3 coding sequence is TGCGCCAGCAGCCACGAACGGGGCTACGAGCAGTACTTC. Protein: CASSHERGYEQYF.

The J gene is TRBJ1-2, the V gene TRBV30; the match to TRBD1 covers 9 bases. The V and J ends lost 3 bases and 5 bases, in that order; junction bases with no gene match: 10. This CDR3 comprises 15 residues. Germline V lookup: CDR1 GTSNPN, CDR2 SVGIG (reference sequence). The CDR3 DNA reads TGTGCCTGGAGCGGTTCGGGACAGGGAACGTATGGCTACACCTTC. Translated: CAWSGSGQGTYGYTF.

The V call is TRBV4-3, the J call TRBJ2-1; D is perhaps TRBD2 (5 bases). V dropped 1 base and J dropped 4 bases, with 11 bases sitting between them. CDR3 size: 15 residues. Per germline, CDR1 LGHNA and CDR2 YSLEER. CDR3 region: CASSQVGLGYNEQFF. In nucleotides, the CDR3 is TGCGCCAGCAGCCAAGTAGGACTCGGATACAATGAGCAGTTCTTC.

The table lists this clone with a count of one. The chain links TRBV19 to TRBJ2-1; D gene ambiguous. With 2 bases removed from V and 8 bases from J, the gap between germline ends came to 10 bases. CDR3 length equals 13 residues. Germline CDR1 is LNHDA and CDR2 is SQIVND (reference sequence). The CDR3 DNA follows: TGTGCCAGTAGTATACCCCGAGCACATGAGCAGTTCTTC. Amino acids: CASSIPRAHEQFF.

The chain joins TRBV6-5 to TRBJ2-7; 9 nucleotides match TRBD2. The CDR3 extends over 14 amino acids. Germline V gene sequence: CDR1 MNHEY, CDR2 SVGAGI. Unmatched junction bases numbered 5, after V lost 5 bases and J lost 3 bases. In DNA form, the CDR3 reads TGTGCCAGCAGTCTCGCGGGAGGGGGCTACGAGCAGTACTTC. Its translation is CASSLAGGGYEQYF.

The chain combines TRBV5-1 with TRBJ2-7; D is possibly TRBD2 (6 bases). The germline CDR1 and CDR2 sequences are SGHRS and YFSETQ. The CDR3 loop spans 14 amino acids. With 4 bases removed from V and 6 bases from J, the gap between germline ends came to 17 bases. CDR3 in amino acids: CASSPSSTSSEQYF. DNA of the CDR3: TGCGCCAGCAGCCCTAGCTCGACTAGTTCCGAGCAGTACTTC. The complete variable domain, with remaining parts taken from reference TRBV5-1 and TRBJ2-7, reads KAGVTQTPRYLIKTRGQQVTLSCSPISGHRSVSWYQQTPGQGLQFLFEYFSETQRNKGNFPGRFSGRQFSNSRSEMNVSTLELGDSALYLCASSPSSTSSEQYFGPGTRLTVT.

J is TRBJ2-1 and V is TRBV9, with 9 bases aligning to TRBD1. V lost 4 bases and J lost 8; bases outside the gene matches: 10. The germline V gene has CDR1 SGDLS and CDR2 YYNGEE. CDR3 length: 15 amino acids. The CDR3, as DNA: TGTGCCAGCAGCCCACTGAGGACAGGGGTTGATGAGCAGTTCTTC. It specifies CASSPLRTGVDEQFF.

The rearrangement uses TRBV4-2 and TRBJ2-6; D may be TRBD2 (6 bases). The CDR3 runs to 18 residues. Germline V gene data show CDR1 as LGHNA and CDR2 as YNFKEQ. V lost 4 bases to trimming and J lost 1 base, with 17 bases between them. As DNA, the CDR3 is TGTGCCAGCAGCCTTTGGGAGTGGGGGGAATCTGGGGCCAACGTCCTGACTTTC. Its translation: CASSLWEWGESGANVLTF.

The rearrangement joins TRBV5-1 to TRBJ2-5; 7 bases match TRBD1. Germline CDR1 reads SGHRS; CDR2 reads YFSETQ. V was pared by 3 bases and J by 4 bases, with 12 bases of the junction left unmatched. The CDR3 loop spans 16 amino acids. The CDR3 protein is CASSSDPTGPAETQYF. CDR3 bases: TGCGCCAGCAGCTCCGACCCGACAGGGCCGGCAGAGACCCAGTACTTC.

This sequence joins TRBV30 and TRBJ1-5; D is perhaps TRBD1 (6 bases). V gave up 0 bases and J gave up 0 bases, with 9 bases separating them. CDR1 is GTSNPN and CDR2 is SVGIG in the germline V gene (reference sequence). The CDR3 has 15 amino acids. CDR3 in amino acids: CAWSVGGNSNQPQHF. In DNA form, the CDR3 reads TGTGCCTGGAGTGTAGGGGGTAATAGCAATCAGCCCCAGCATTTT.

The chain recombines TRBV6-5 with TRBJ1-1; D might be TRBD1 (6 bases). The CDR3 spans 13 residues. The V end lost 6 bases, the J end lost 3 bases, and 11 bases lay between the germline ends. In germline, CDR1 is MNHEY, CDR2 SVGAGI. CDR3 sequence (DNA): TGTGCCAGCAGAAGGGGGAGGGACACTGAAGCTTTCTTT. Amino acid sequence: CASRRGRDTEAFF.

This clone came up once. V gene TRBV5-1 combines with J gene TRBJ2-5; TRBD2 agrees at 8 bases. CDR3 length: 16 amino acids. CDR1 SGHRS and CDR2 YFSETQ come from the germline V gene. V shed 0 bases, J shed 4 bases, and the junction held 8 bases outside the gene matches. The CDR3 DNA is TGCGCCAGCAGCTTGGCCGGGCTAGCGGGCGGAGAGACCCAGTACTTC. Amino acids: CASSLAGLAGGETQYF.

The chain links TRBV15 to TRBJ2-3, with TRBD1 identical over 7 bases. From germline, CDR1 is LNHNV and CDR2 YYDKDF (reference sequence). The trim removed 1 base at V and 1 base at J, leaving 2 bases unmatched. CDR3 length: 15 residues. The CDR3 sequence: CATSRGDRGTDTQYF. The CDR3 nucleotides read TGTGCCACCAGCAGAGGTGACAGGGGCACAGATACGCAGTATTTT. Combining the CDR3 with reference TRBV15 and TRBJ2-3 gives the whole variable domain DAMVIQNPRYQVTQFGKPVTLSCSQTLNHNVMYWYQQKSSQAPKLLFHYYDKDFNNEADTPDNFQSRRPNTSFCFLDIRSPGLGDTAMYLCATSRGDRGTDTQYFGPGTRLTVL.

The rearrangement joins TRBV5-8 to TRBJ2-1, with 11 bases fitting TRBD2. Trimming took 4 bases from V and 6 from J; bases not matched to a gene: 3. The CDR3 contains 14 residues. Germline CDR1 and CDR2: SGHTS and YDEGEE. The CDR3 reads CASSLGTSGNEQFF. CDR3 nucleotides: TGTGCCAGCAGCCTCGGGACTAGCGGCAATGAGCAGTTCTTC.

J is TRBJ2-2 and V is TRBV5-4, with TRBD1 identical over 11 bases. This CDR3 is built from 15 residues. The V gene's germline CDR1 is SGHNT and CDR2 YYREEE (reference sequence). Trimming removed 4 bases from V and 6 bases from J; junction bases left unmatched: 5. The CDR3 here is CASSPGQGAAGELFF. In DNA, the CDR3 is TGTGCCAGCAGCCCTGGACAGGGGGCGGCCGGGGAGCTGTTTTTT. The whole variable domain, remainder taken from reference TRBV5-4 and TRBJ2-2, is ETGVTQSPTHLIKTRGQQVTLRCSSQSGHNTVSWYQQALGQGPQFIFQYYREEENGRGNFPPRFSGLQFPNYSSELNVNALELDDSALYLCASSPGQGAAGELFFGEGSRLTVL.

This chain links TRBV5-1 with TRBJ1-3; no clear D. This CDR3 contains 13 residues. V lost 1 base to trimming and J lost 2 bases, with 4 bases between them. Germline CDR1 SGHRS, CDR2 YFSETQ. The CDR3 sequence is CASSLSAGNTIYF. The CDR3, as DNA: TGCGCCAGCAGCTTGTCGGCTGGAAACACCATATATTTT.

The genes are TRBV28 and TRBJ2-1; 7 bases fit TRBD2. CDR3 length: 15 amino acids. Per germline, CDR1 MDHEN and CDR2 SYDVKM. J lost 9 bases, V lost 5 bases, and 13 bases had no gene match. This CDR3 reads CASSPRTSWNVEQFF. The CDR3 region has the DNA TGTGCCAGCAGTCCTCGGACTAGTTGGAACGTTGAGCAGTTCTTC. The full variable domain, rest sourced from reference TRBV28 and TRBJ2-1, is DVKVTQSSRYLVKRTGEKVFLECVQDMDHENMFWYRQDPGLGLRLIYFSYDVKMKEKGDIPEGYSVSREKKERFSLILESASTNQTSMYLCASSPRTSWNVEQFFGPGTRLTVL.

This chain links TRBV9 with TRBJ2-5, with 9 positions matching TRBD1. The CDR3 runs to 16 residues. Germline trimming cut 4 bases from V and 5 bases from J; bases unmatched to any gene: 12. Germline V gene data show CDR1 as SGDLS and CDR2 as YYNGEE. CDR3 nucleotides: TGTGCCAGCAGCAACCCACCCGGGACAGGGAAGGAGACCCAGTACTTC. The encoded protein is CASSNPPGTGKETQYF.

Only one count was recorded for this clone. In DNA, the CDR3 is TGTGCCAGCAGCCTCCGGCGGGAGATTAAAGACATTCAGTACTTC. It is translated as CASSLRREIKDIQYF. V gene TRBV5-6 combines with J gene TRBJ2-4; 7 positions match TRBD2. Trimming removed 4 bases from V and 8 bases from J; junction bases left unmatched: 12. This CDR3 has 15 residues. Germline loops: CDR1 SGHDT, CDR2 YYEEEE.